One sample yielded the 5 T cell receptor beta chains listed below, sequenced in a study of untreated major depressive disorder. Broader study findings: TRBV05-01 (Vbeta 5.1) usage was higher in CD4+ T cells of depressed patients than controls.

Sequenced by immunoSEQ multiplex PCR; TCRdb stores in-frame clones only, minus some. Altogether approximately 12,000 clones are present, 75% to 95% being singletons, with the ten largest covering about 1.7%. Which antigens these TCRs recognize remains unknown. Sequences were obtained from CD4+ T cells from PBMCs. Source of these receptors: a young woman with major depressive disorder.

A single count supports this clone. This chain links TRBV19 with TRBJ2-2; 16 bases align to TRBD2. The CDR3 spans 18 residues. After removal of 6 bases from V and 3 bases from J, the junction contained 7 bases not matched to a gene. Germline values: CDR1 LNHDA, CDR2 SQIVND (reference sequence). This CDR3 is CASRMGLAGGSYTGELFF. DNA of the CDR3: TGTGCCAGTAGAATGGGACTAGCGGGAGGGAGCTACACCGGGGAGCTGTTTTTT.

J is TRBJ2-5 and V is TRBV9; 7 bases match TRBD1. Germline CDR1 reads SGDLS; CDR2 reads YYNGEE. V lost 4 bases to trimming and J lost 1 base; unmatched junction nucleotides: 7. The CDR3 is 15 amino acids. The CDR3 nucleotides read TGTGCCAGCAGCATAAGGACAGGATCCCAAGAGACCCAGTACTTC. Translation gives CASSIRTGSQETQYF.

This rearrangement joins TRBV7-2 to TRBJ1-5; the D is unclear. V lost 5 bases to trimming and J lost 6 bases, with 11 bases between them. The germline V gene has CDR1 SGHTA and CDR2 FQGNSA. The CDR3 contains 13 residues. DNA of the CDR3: TGTGCCAGCAGCCTAGGCCCTTTTCAGCCCCAGCATTTT. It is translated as CASSLGPFQPQHF.

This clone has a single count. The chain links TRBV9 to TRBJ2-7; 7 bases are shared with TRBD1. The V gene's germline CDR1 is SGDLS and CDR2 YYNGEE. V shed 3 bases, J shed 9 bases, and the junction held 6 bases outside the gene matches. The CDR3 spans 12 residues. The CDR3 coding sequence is TGTGCCAGCAGCGAGCGGACAGGACCGCAGTACTTC. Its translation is CASSERTGPQYF.

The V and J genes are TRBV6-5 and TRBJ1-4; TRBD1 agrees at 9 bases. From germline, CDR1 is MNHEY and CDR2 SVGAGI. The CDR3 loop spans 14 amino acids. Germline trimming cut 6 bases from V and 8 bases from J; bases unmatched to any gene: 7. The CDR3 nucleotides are TGTGCCAGCAGAGACAGGGGGGCAGGCGAAAAACTGTTTTTT. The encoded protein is CASRDRGAGEKLFF.